This entry lists 3 T cell receptor beta chains sequenced from one sample in a study of neurological immune-mediated disorders. The time point is: longitudinal time-point 3. TCRdb re-derived calls from the 5' RACE reads in MiXCR, one entry per CDR3 protein. The table shows some 89,000 distinct CDR3 sequences, with 4.3% occurring only once. The material sequenced was PBMCs. The receptors were gathered from a woman between 55 and 75 years old with multiple sclerosis.

This clonotype was detected many times. The V and J genes are TRBV6-6 and TRBJ2-2; the D gene is possibly TRBD2 (5 bases). Trimming took off 0 bases at V and 1 base at J, with 9 bases between the two ends. The CDR3 is 16 residues long. CDR1 MNHNY and CDR2 SVGAGI come from the germline V gene (reference sequence). The CDR3 region has the DNA TGTGCCAGCAGTTACTCAGCGACTAAGAACACCGGGGAGCTGTTTTTT. Its translation is CASSYSATKNTGELFF.

This clonotype was seen at least ten times. The gene calls are TRBV4-1 and TRBJ1-1; 10 bases align to TRBD1. CDR1 MGHRA and CDR2 YSYEKL come from the germline V gene. The CDR3 extends over 17 amino acids. Unmatched junction bases numbered 9, after V lost 0 bases and J lost 5 bases. The CDR3 bases are TGCGCCAGCAGCCAAGAAAGAGCCGGGACAGGGGCAACTGAAGCTTTCTTT. Translating it yields CASSQERAGTGATEAFF.

This clonotype was seen at least ten times. V is TRBV10-3 and J is TRBJ2-1; a weak D match, TRBD1 (5 bases). Trimming removed 6 bases at V and 7 bases at J, with 10 bases between. This CDR3 is 12 amino acids long. Per germline, CDR1 ENHRY and CDR2 SYGVKD. In DNA, the CDR3 is TGTGCCATCAGCACAGACAGAAATGAGCAGTTCTTC. Protein: CAISTDRNEQFF.